The sequence of this TCR beta chain was determined in a study of PD-1 blockade in classical Hodgkin lymphoma. In the study overall: Treatment was intravenous nivolumab, 3 mg/kg every 2 weeks, until progression.

Time point reported: cycle 4 day 1 (C4D1), after less than 7 weeks of nivolumab. There was relapse after autologous stem cell transplantation in every patient, and there was variation in brentuximab vedotin exposure. By magnetic negative selection, CD4+ T cells were purified from thawed PBMCs. General study findings and limits: Reports described newly diagnosed patients as having lower baseline TCR diversity than healthy donors. Repertoire differences lack defined causes, possibly disease activity or prior therapy. Individuals initiating nivolumab under 1 year after ASCT were excluded.

This CDR3 spans 16 amino acids. Trimming shortened V by 1 base and J by 2 bases, and 16 bases separated the two germline ends. Germline V gene lookup returns CDR1 SGHRS and CDR2 YFSETQ. About this clone: Its specificity is unknown.

The table came from immunoSEQ multiplex PCR; TCRdb's copy has only in-frame clones and leaves some out. The profile covers 9,500 to 13,000 clones, with approximately 81% appearing a single time and about 3.1% taken by the ten largest. The receptor comes from a human donor with classical Hodgkin lymphoma. The chain is built from TRBV5-1 and TRBJ2-7, with no clear D. Material: CD4+ T cells from blood, obtained before the fourth cycle of nivolumab. Here the CDR3 DNA reads TGCGCCAGCAGCTTGTCCTCCCTGCTCAATCCCTACGAGCAGTACTTC. As protein: CASSLSSLLNPYEQYF.